The rows below give T cell receptor beta chains drawn from one sample of a study of T cell clonotyping in hematopoietic cell transplantation. The repertoire was sequenced with immunoSEQ multiplex PCR; TCRdb's copy has only in-frame clones and lacks some. The table has 10,000 to 14,000 clones, approximately 89% seen once. This specimen was PBMCs, taken 100 days after allogeneic stem cell transplant. All receptors come from an older female patient who had an allogeneic stem cell transplant from an unrelated donor, so the T cells may come from the graft donor. Some clones in this sample may be carry-over from other donors' samples. CDR3s include the opening cysteine and the closing phenylalanine or tryptophan. D genes are given only for firm matches. The size of a clone is reported for some rows only, either as once, few or many, or as a class for expanded clones.

d_gene	j_gene	abundance	v_gene	CDR3aa	CDR3nt
TRBD2	TRBJ2-1	-	TRBV9	CASSKYGTSGIHNEQFF	TGTGCCAGCAGCAAGTATGGGACTAGCGGGATTCACAATGAGCAGTTCTTC
-	TRBJ1-4	-	TRBV5-1	CASSLPPRGKTTNEKLFF	TGCGCCAGCAGCTTGCCCCCTCGGGGCAAAACAACTAATGAAAAACTGTTTTTT
TRBD1	TRBJ1-2	few	TRBV19	CASSTGTGSGYGYTF	TGTGCCAGTAGTACGGGGACAGGGTCGGGATATGGCTACACCTTC
-	TRBJ2-2	-	TRBV27	CASSLSGLGELFF	TGTGCCAGCAGTTTATCGGGCCTCGGGGAGCTGTTTTTT
TRBD1	TRBJ2-1	-	TRBV9	CASSQGGGLYNEQFF	TGTGCCAGCAGCCAAGGGGGCGGCCTTTACAATGAGCAGTTCTTC
TRBD1	TRBJ1-1	-	TRBV11-2	CASSSDRGGTEAFF	TGTGCCAGCAGCTCTGACAGGGGCGGCACTGAAGCTTTCTTT
TRBD2	TRBJ2-1	-	TRBV29-1	CSVDGTSGRGISYNEQFF	TGCAGCGTCGACGGGACTAGCGGGAGGGGCATCTCCTACAATGAGCAGTTCTTC
TRBD2	TRBJ2-7	-	TRBV7-2	CASSSLAGPYEQYF	TGTGCCAGCAGCTCCCTAGCGGGGCCCTACGAGCAGTACTTC
-	TRBJ1-1	hyperexpanded	TRBV6-5	CASSSGLHTEAFF	TGTGCCAGCAGTTCGGGACTCCACACTGAAGCTTTCTTT
-	TRBJ2-7	-	TRBV7-3	CASSLDSGNPYEQYF	TGTGCCAGCAGCTTAGATTCAGGCAATCCCTACGAGCAGTACTTC
-	TRBJ2-7	-	TRBV19	CASSPDILREQYF	TGTGCCAGTAGTCCGGACATCCTTAGGGAGCAGTACTTC
-	TRBJ2-2	-	TRBV7-3	CASSPSATGELFF	TGTGCCAGCAGCCCCTCTGCTACCGGGGAGCTGTTTTTT
-	TRBJ2-5	once	TRBV7-2	CASSSSGLGGLETQYF	TGTGCCAGCAGCTCTTCCGGTTTGGGGGGGCTAGAGACCCAGTACTTC
-	TRBJ1-3	-	TRBV6-5	CASSYSFDSGNTIYF	TGTGCCAGCAGTTACTCGTTCGACTCTGGAAACACCATATATTTT
-	TRBJ2-7	few	TRBV2	CASNGGYEQYF	TGTGCCAGCAATGGGGGGTACGAGCAGTACTTC
-	TRBJ2-3	-	TRBV5-1	CASSSFGSPGTGDTQYF	TGCGCCAGCAGCTCCTTCGGGAGTCCCGGAACGGGAGATACGCAGTATTTT
-	TRBJ2-7	-	TRBV11-1	CASSSAGPHLYEQYF	TGTGCCAGCAGCTCCGCAGGACCTCACCTCTACGAGCAGTACTTC
TRBD1	TRBJ1-2	-	TRBV6-6	CASTAGQVYGYTF	TGTGCCAGCACTGCGGGACAGGTCTATGGCTACACCTTC
TRBD2	TRBJ2-7	few	TRBV7-9	CASSQLGGFNYEQYF	TGTGCCAGCAGCCAGCTCGGGGGGTTCAACTACGAGCAGTACTTC
-	TRBJ1-2	-	TRBV29-1	CSVSEDWGAEGYTF	TGCAGCGTTAGTGAGGACTGGGGGGCTGAAGGCTACACCTTC
TRBD1	TRBJ1-5	few	TRBV6-6	CASSYSGQGNQPQHF	TGTGCCAGCAGTTACTCAGGACAGGGAAATCAGCCCCAGCATTTT
-	TRBJ1-1	-	TRBV28	CASNYWDEAFF	TGTGCCAGCAACTATTGGGACGAGGCTTTCTTT
TRBD1	TRBJ2-7	-	TRBV11-2	CASSFPRTGVEQYF	TGTGCCAGCAGCTTCCCGAGGACAGGGGTTGAGCAGTACTTC
TRBD2	TRBJ2-7	once	TRBV6-6	CASSYSSGTSTYEQYF	TGTGCCAGCAGTTACTCGTCCGGGACTAGTACATACGAGCAGTACTTC
-	TRBJ1-1	-	TRBV7-9	CASSLHAFF	TGTGCCAGCAGCTTACACGCTTTCTTT
TRBD1	TRBJ2-6	-	TRBV5-1	CASSWGPGTGGPGANVLTF	TGCGCCAGCAGCTGGGGGCCCGGGACAGGGGGACCTGGGGCCAACGTCCTGACTTTC
-	TRBJ2-6	once	TRBV6-5	CASSYGPSGANVLTF	TGTGCCAGCAGTTACGGCCCCTCTGGGGCCAACGTCCTGACTTTC
TRBD1	TRBJ2-7	-	TRBV7-9	CASSSSDRVGGTEYEQYF	TGTGCCAGCAGCTCCTCGGACAGGGTCGGAGGTACGGAATACGAGCAGTACTTC
TRBD1	TRBJ2-1	-	TRBV7-8	CASSFDRDNEQFF	TGTGCCAGCAGCTTCGACAGGGACAATGAGCAGTTCTTC
-	TRBJ2-1	once	TRBV27	CASSPRAYNEQFF	TGTGCCAGCAGTCCCCGGGCCTACAATGAGCAGTTCTTC
-	TRBJ1-3	-	TRBV30	CAWRAQGRLNTIYF	TGTGCCTGGAGGGCCCAGGGGCGCCTAAACACCATATATTTT
TRBD2	TRBJ2-1	few	TRBV7-3	CASSTSGSHNEQFF	TGTGCCAGCAGTACCAGCGGGAGCCACAATGAGCAGTTCTTC
-	TRBJ2-1	-	TRBV5-6	CASSQDYNEQFF	TGTGCCAGCAGCCAGGATTACAATGAGCAGTTCTTC
-	TRBJ1-3	-	TRBV29-1	CSVEDYQGISGNTIYF	TGCAGCGTTGAAGATTATCAGGGGATCTCTGGAAACACCATATATTTT
TRBD1	TRBJ2-1	-	TRBV6-4	CASSPDRGKDNEQFF	TGTGCCAGCAGCCCGGACAGGGGTAAAGACAATGAGCAGTTCTTC
-	TRBJ1-1	-	TRBV7-9	CASSLATTSFDTEAFF	TGTGCCAGCAGCCTGGCAACGACATCCTTCGACACTGAAGCTTTCTTT
-	TRBJ2-5	-	TRBV9	CASSVEVTQETQYF	TGTGCCAGCAGCGTAGAGGTGACCCAAGAGACCCAGTACTTC